These 11 T cell receptor beta chains were all obtained from the same sample, sequenced in a study of control samples from healthy donors and cancer patients. Only in-frame clones appear in the TCRdb table, and some are missing; sequencing was by immunoSEQ multiplex PCR. This repertoire shows approximately 100,000 clones, approximately 84% found once; its top ten account for about 35%. The sequencing input was PBMCs. Source of these receptors: a man between 65 and 85 years old with lung cancer.

This clone was recorded once. The chain recombines TRBV7-9 with TRBJ1-2; 8 nucleotides agree with TRBD1. The CDR3 loop spans 16 amino acids. After removal of 0 bases from V and 4 bases from J, the junction contained 7 bases not matched to a gene. The germline V gene encodes CDR1 SEHNR and CDR2 FQNEAQ (reference sequence). The CDR3 protein is CASSLAGQGLSYGYTF. In DNA form, the CDR3 reads TGTGCCAGCAGCTTAGCCGGACAGGGACTAAGCTATGGCTACACCTTC.

As DNA, the CDR3 is TGCGCCAGCAGCTTTATGACAGGGCACAATGAGCAGTTCTTC. It yields the protein CASSFMTGHNEQFF. V is TRBV5-1 and J is TRBJ2-1, with 7 bases lining up with TRBD1. CDR1 and CDR2 (germline): SGHRS, YFSETQ. The V and J ends lost 2 bases and 5 bases, in that order; junction bases with no gene match: 4. This CDR3 spans 14 amino acids. The entire variable domain, with the rest obtained from reference TRBV5-1 and TRBJ2-1, is as follows: KAGVTQTPRYLIKTRGQQVTLSCSPISGHRSVSWYQQTPGQGLQFLFEYFSETQRNKGNFPGRFSGRQFSNSRSEMNVSTLELGDSALYLCASSFMTGHNEQFFGPGTRLTVL.

CDR3 bases: TGTGCCAGCAGCGGGCCCGGGAGGGGCAAAAACATTCAGTACTTC. Amino acids: CASSGPGRGKNIQYF. The rearrangement uses TRBV6-5 and TRBJ2-4, with 8 bases lining up with TRBD2. The CDR3 has 15 amino acids. Germline V lookup: CDR1 MNHEY, CDR2 SVGAGI. Trimming cost V 6 bases and J 3 bases; bases outside gene matches: 7.

J is TRBJ1-2 and V is TRBV30; 10 bases are a match to TRBD1. CDR3 length: 14 residues. V dropped 1 base and J dropped 2; count of bases not matched to a gene: 1. Germline V gives CDR1 GTSNPN, CDR2 SVGIG (reference sequence). The CDR3 bases are TGTGCCTGGAGTGCGACAGGGGGCAACTATGGCTACACCTTC. Its protein is CAWSATGGNYGYTF.

This clone showed up just a few times. The V and J genes are TRBV27 and TRBJ1-2; possibly TRBD1 for D (6 bases). The CDR3 totals 17 residues. The V gene's germline CDR1 is MNHEY and CDR2 SMNVEV (reference sequence). Trimming removed 0 bases at V and 2 bases at J, with 16 bases between. The chain's CDR3 is CASSLSIGGLYNYGYTF. DNA for the CDR3: TGTGCCAGCAGTTTATCGATAGGGGGGCTTTACAACTATGGCTACACCTTC.

The chain recombines TRBV10-1 with TRBJ2-7; D is unresolved. Germline lookup yields CDR1 WNHNN and CDR2 SYGVQD (reference sequence). The CDR3 sequence is 16 residues long. The ends were cut back, 0 bases at V and 1 base at J, with 13 bases in the middle. The CDR3 coding sequence is TGCGCCAGCAGTGAGTCGAACGGAGCTGTTTCCTACGAGCAGTACTTC. Translating gives CASSESNGAVSYEQYF.

This clone was counted at least ten times. V and J are TRBV3-1 (or the pseudogene TRBV3-2) and TRBJ1-5; TRBD1 might be the D (5 bases). CDR3 length: 14 residues. In germline, CDR1 is LGHDT, CDR2 YNNKEL (reference sequence). V lost 1 base to trimming and J lost 4 bases, with 8 bases between them. CDR3 region: CASSQGSGNQPQHF. CDR3 nucleotides: TGTGCCAGCAGCCAAGGTTCAGGGAATCAGCCCCAGCATTTT.

CDR3 DNA sequence: TGTGCCAGCAGCTCCTCACGTATCCGACAGGGCCCCTATGGCTACACCTTC. Translation: CASSSSRIRQGPYGYTF. This chain links TRBV7-3 with TRBJ1-2; 7 positions match TRBD1. Losses at the gene ends were 4 bases for V and 4 bases for J; bases not matched to a gene: 15. The CDR3 is 17 residues long. The germline V gene has CDR1 SGHTA and CDR2 FQGTGA.

The chain joins TRBV11-2 to TRBJ2-5; maybe TRBD1 (6 bases). Trimming took off 1 base at V and 1 base at J, with 7 bases between the two ends. Germline loops: CDR1 SGHAT, CDR2 FQNNGV. The CDR3 has 14 amino acids. DNA for the CDR3: TGTGCCAGCAGCTTAGTCAGGGGCCAAGAGACCCAGTACTTC. Translation: CASSLVRGQETQYF.

The chain uses TRBV5-1 and TRBJ1-5, with D perhaps TRBD1 (5 bases). The CDR3 loop spans 13 amino acids. The germline V gene encodes CDR1 SGHRS and CDR2 YFSETQ. V gave up 0 bases and J gave up 7 bases, with 8 bases separating them. CDR3 protein: CASSLAGSQPQHF. Written as DNA, the CDR3 is TGCGCCAGCAGCTTGGCAGGGAGCCAGCCCCAGCATTTT.

This clone was recorded once. The chain uses TRBV24-1 and TRBJ2-7; TRBD2 matches 10 bases. This CDR3 is built from 14 residues. Germline V CDR1 and CDR2: KGHDR, SFDVKD. V lost 5 bases and J lost 6; bases outside the gene matches: 6. In DNA, the CDR3 is TGTGCCACCAGTGGGGCTAGCGGGGGTACCGAGCAGTACTTC. The encoded protein is CATSGASGGTEQYF.